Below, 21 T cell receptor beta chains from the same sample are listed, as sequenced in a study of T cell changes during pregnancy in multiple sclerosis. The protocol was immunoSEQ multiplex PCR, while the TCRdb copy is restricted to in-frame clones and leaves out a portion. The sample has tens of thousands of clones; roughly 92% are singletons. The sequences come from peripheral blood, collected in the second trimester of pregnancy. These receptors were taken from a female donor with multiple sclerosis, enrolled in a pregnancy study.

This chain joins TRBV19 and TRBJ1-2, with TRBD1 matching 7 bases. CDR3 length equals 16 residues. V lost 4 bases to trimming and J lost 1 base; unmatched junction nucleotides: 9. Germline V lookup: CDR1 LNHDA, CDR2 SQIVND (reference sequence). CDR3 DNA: TGTGCCAGTAGTAGCGACAGGGTAGGGAGTAACTATGGCTACACCTTC. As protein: CASSSDRVGSNYGYTF.

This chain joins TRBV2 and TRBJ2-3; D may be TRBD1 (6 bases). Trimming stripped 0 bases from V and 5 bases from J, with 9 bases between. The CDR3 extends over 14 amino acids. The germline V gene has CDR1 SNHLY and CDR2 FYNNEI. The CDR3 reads CASSEAGAGDTQYF. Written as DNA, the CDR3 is TGTGCCAGCAGTGAAGCGGGGGCTGGAGATACGCAGTATTTT.

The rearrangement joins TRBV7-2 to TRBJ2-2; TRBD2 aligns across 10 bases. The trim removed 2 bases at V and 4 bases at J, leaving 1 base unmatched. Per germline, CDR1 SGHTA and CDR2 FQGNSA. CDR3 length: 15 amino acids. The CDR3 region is CASSLTSGATGELFF. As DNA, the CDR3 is TGTGCCAGCAGCTTAACTAGCGGGGCCACCGGGGAGCTGTTTTTT.

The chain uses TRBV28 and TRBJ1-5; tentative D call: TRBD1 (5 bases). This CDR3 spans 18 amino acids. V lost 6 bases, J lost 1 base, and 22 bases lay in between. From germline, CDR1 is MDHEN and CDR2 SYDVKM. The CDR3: CASSPRAGVGRSNQPQHF. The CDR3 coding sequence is TGTGCCAGCAGCCCTAGGGCGGGGGTCGGCAGAAGCAATCAGCCCCAGCATTTT.

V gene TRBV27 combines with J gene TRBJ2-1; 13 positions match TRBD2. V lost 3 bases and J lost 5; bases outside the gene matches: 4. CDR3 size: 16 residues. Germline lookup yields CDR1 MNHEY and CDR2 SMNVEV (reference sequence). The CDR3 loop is CASSFWGTSGDNEQFF. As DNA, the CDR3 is TGTGCCAGCAGTTTTTGGGGGACTAGCGGGGACAATGAGCAGTTCTTC.

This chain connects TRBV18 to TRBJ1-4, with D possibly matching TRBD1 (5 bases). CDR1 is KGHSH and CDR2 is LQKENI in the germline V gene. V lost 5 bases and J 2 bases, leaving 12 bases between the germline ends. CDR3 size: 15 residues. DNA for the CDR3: TGTGCCAGCTCAACGGCAGGGAAGACTAATGAAAAACTGTTTTTT. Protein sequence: CASSTAGKTNEKLFF. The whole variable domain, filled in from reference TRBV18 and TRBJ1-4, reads NAGVMQNPRHLVRRRGQEARLRCSPMKGHSHVYWYRQLPEEGLKFMVYLQKENIIDESGMPKERFSAEFPKEGPSILRIQQVVRGDSAAYFCASSTAGKTNEKLFFGSGTQLSVL.

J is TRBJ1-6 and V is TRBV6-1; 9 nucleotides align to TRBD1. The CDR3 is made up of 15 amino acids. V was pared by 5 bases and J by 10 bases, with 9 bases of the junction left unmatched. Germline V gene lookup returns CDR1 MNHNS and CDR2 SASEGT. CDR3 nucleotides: TGTGCCAGCAGTCCCTTGGGACAGGGCCGATCACCCCTCCACTTT. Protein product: CASSPLGQGRSPLHF.

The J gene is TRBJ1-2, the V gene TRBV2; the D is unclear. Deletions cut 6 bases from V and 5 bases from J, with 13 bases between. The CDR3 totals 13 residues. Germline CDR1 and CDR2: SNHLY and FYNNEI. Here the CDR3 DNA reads TGTGCCAGCAGACGACGTACACAGTATGGCTACACCTTC. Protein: CASRRRTQYGYTF.

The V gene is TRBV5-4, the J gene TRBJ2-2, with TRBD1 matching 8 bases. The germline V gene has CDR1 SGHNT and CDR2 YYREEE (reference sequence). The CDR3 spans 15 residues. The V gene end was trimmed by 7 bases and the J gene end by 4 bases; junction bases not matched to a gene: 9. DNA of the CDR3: TGTGCCAGCGGACAGGGCAAGATTTTCACCGGGGAGCTGTTTTTT. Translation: CASGQGKIFTGELFF.

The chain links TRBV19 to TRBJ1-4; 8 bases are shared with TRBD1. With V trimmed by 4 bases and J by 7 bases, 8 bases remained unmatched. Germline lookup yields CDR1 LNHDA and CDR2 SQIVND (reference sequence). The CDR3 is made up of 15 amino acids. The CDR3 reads CASSTPRGPGEKLFF. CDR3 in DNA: TGTGCCAGTAGTACTCCCAGGGGGCCGGGTGAAAAACTGTTTTTT.

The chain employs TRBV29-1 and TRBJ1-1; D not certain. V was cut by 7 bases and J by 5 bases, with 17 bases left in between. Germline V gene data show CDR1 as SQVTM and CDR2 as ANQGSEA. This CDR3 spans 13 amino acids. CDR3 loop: CSAGEWGGTEAFF. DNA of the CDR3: TGCAGCGCCGGGGAGTGGGGAGGAACTGAAGCTTTCTTT.

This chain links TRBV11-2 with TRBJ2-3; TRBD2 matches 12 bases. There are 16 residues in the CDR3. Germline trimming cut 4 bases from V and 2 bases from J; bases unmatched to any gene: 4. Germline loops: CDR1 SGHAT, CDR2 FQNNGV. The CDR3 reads CASSYGLAGNTDTQYF. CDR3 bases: TGTGCCAGCAGCTACGGACTAGCGGGAAACACAGATACGCAGTATTTT.

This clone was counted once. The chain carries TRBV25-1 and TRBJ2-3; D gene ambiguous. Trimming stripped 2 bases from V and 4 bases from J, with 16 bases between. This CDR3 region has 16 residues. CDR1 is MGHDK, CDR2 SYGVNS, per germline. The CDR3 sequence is CASSEGAVAVSDTQYF. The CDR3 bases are TGTGCCAGCAGTGAAGGTGCAGTTGCAGTTTCAGATACGCAGTATTTT.

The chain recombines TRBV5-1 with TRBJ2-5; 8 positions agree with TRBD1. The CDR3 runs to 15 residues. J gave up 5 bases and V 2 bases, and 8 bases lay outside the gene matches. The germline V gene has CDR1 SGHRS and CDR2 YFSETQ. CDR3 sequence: CASSLGQGLVETQYF. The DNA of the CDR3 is TGCGCCAGCAGCTTAGGACAGGGTTTGGTCGAGACCCAGTACTTC. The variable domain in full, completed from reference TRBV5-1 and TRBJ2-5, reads KAGVTQTPRYLIKTRGQQVTLSCSPISGHRSVSWYQQTPGQGLQFLFEYFSETQRNKGNFPGRFSGRQFSNSRSEMNVSTLELGDSALYLCASSLGQGLVETQYFGPGTRLLVL.

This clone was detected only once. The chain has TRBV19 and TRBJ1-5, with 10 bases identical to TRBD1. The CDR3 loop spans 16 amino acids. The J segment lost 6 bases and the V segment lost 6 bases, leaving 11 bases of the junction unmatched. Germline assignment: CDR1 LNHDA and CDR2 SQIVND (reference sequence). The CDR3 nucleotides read TGTGCCAGTAGCCCCTCAGGGACAGGGGTTAGTCAGCCCCAGCATTTT. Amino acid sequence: CASSPSGTGVSQPQHF.

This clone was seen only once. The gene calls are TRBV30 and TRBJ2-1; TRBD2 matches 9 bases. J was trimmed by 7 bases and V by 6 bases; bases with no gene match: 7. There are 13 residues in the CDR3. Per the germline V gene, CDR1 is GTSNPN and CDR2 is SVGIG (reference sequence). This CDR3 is CACSLAGVNEQFF. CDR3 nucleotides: TGTGCCTGCTCACTAGCGGGCGTAAATGAGCAGTTCTTC. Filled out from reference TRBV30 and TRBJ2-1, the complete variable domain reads SQTIHQWPATLVQPVGSPLSLECTVEGTSNPNLYWYRQAAGRGLQLLFYSVGIGQISSEVPQNLSASRPQDRQFILSSKKLLLSDSGFYLCACSLAGVNEQFFGPGTRLTVL.

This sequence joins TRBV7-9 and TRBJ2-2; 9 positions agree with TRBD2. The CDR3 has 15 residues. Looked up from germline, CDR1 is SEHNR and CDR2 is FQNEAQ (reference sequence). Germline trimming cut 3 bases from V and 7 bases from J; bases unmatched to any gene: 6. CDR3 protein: CASSFSSGVIGELFF. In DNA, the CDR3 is TGTGCCAGCAGCTTTTCTAGCGGGGTCATCGGGGAGCTGTTTTTT.

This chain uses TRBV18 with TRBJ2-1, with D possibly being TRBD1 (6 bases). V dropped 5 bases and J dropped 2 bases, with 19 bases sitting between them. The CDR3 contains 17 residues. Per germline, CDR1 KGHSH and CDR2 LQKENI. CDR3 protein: CASSIRTESTTYNEQFF. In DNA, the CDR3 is TGTGCCAGCTCAATCAGGACAGAGTCGACAACCTACAATGAGCAGTTCTTC.

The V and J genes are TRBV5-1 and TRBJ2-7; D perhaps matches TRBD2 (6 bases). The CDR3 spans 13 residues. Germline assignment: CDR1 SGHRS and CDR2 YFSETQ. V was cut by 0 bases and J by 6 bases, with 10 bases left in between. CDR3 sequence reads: CASSLEFGSEQYF. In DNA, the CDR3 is TGCGCCAGCAGCTTGGAATTCGGGAGCGAGCAGTACTTC.

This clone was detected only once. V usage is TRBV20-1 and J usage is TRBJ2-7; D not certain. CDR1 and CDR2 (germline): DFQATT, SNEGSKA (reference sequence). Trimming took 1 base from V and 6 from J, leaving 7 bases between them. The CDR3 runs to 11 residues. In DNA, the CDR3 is TGCAGTGCTAGAGTCTCTCTCGAGCAGTACTTC. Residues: CSARVSLEQYF.

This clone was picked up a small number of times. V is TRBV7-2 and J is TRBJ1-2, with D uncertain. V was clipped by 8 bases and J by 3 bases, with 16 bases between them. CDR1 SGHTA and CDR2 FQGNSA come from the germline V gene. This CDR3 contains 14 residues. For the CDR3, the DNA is TGTGCCAGCCGCAATGCTCCGAGTGACTATGGCTACACCTTC. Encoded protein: CASRNAPSDYGYTF.